A selection of T cell receptor beta chains follows, all from one sample in a study of immune evolution from preneoplasia to lung adenocarcinoma. Data came from immunoSEQ multiplex PCR; TCRdb stores just in-frame clones and leaves some out. The sample carries some 7,500 clones, about 85% recorded once. The sequencing input was FFPE minimally invasive lung adenocarcinoma tissue. The receptor set was obtained from an older person with lung adenocarcinoma. Both conserved end residues are part of each CDR3. The D gene is left open where the match is weak. Rows give clone size only sometimes, using once, few, many, or a class for an expanded clone.

D gene: TRBD2
J gene: TRBJ2-3
V gene: TRBV30
clone size: NA
CDR3 protein: CAWDGEAGRDTQYF
CDR3 DNA: TGTGCCTGGGATGGTGAAGCGGGGAGAGATACGCAGTATTTT

D gene: TRBD1
J gene: TRBJ1-5
V gene: TRBV5-6
clone size: NA
CDR3 protein: CASSFYRGRQPQHF
CDR3 DNA: TGTGCCAGCAGCTTTTACAGGGGGCGTCAGCCCCAGCATTTT

D gene: NA
J gene: TRBJ1-1
V gene: TRBV30
clone size: NA
CDR3 protein: CAWTANSDTEAFF
CDR3 DNA: TGTGCCTGGACAGCAAACAGCGACACTGAAGCTTTCTTT

D gene: TRBD2
J gene: TRBJ2-1
V gene: TRBV29-1
clone size: NA
CDR3 protein: CSVVRLAGGGNEQFF
CDR3 DNA: TGCAGCGTAGTCCGACTAGCGGGAGGCGGCAATGAGCAGTTCTTC

D gene: TRBD1
J gene: TRBJ1-1
V gene: TRBV11-3
clone size: NA
CDR3 protein: CASSTPPGGTEAFF
CDR3 DNA: TGTGCCAGCAGCACTCCCCCAGGGGGCACTGAAGCTTTCTTT

D gene: NA
J gene: TRBJ1-3
V gene: TRBV30
clone size: NA
CDR3 protein: CAWSEGLGNTIYF
CDR3 DNA: TGTGCCTGGAGTGAGGGGCTGGGAAACACCATATATTTT

D gene: NA
J gene: TRBJ2-2
V gene: TRBV14
clone size: NA
CDR3 protein: CASSRGTNTGELFF
CDR3 DNA: TGTGCCAGCAGCAGGGGAACGAACACCGGGGAGCTGTTTTTT

D gene: NA
J gene: TRBJ2-7
V gene: TRBV7-2
clone size: NA
CDR3 protein: CASSLAIGHLAGEQYF
CDR3 DNA: TGTGCCAGCAGCTTAGCCATTGGACACCTCGCGGGCGAGCAGTACTTC

D gene: NA
J gene: TRBJ2-1
V gene: TRBV7-2
clone size: NA
CDR3 protein: CASSLGSPSYNEQFF
CDR3 DNA: TGTGCCAGCAGCTTAGGCTCCCCCTCCTACAATGAGCAGTTCTTC

D gene: TRBD2
J gene: TRBJ2-1
V gene: TRBV6-5
clone size: NA
CDR3 protein: CASSYSWTSGGGEQFF
CDR3 DNA: TGTGCCAGCAGTTACTCGTGGACTAGCGGGGGGGGTGAGCAGTTCTTC

D gene: TRBD1
J gene: TRBJ1-6
V gene: TRBV7-9
clone size: NA
CDR3 protein: CASSFPGTGGSPLHF
CDR3 DNA: TGTGCCAGCAGCTTCCCCGGGACAGGAGGATCACCCCTCCACTTT

D gene: TRBD1
J gene: TRBJ2-1
V gene: TRBV4-1
clone size: NA
CDR3 protein: CASSLGQGKYNEQFF
CDR3 DNA: TGCGCCAGCAGCCTCGGACAGGGGAAATACAATGAGCAGTTCTTC

D gene: NA
J gene: TRBJ2-2
V gene: TRBV4-2
clone size: NA
CDR3 protein: CASSQGGSNTGELFF
CDR3 DNA: TGTGCCAGCAGCCAAGGGGGATCCAACACCGGGGAGCTGTTTTTT

D gene: NA
J gene: TRBJ2-2
V gene: TRBV2
clone size: NA
CDR3 protein: CASSSLPPRELFF
CDR3 DNA: TGTGCCAGCAGTTCACTCCCGCCCCGGGAGCTGTTTTTT

D gene: TRBD1
J gene: TRBJ2-6
V gene: TRBV7-2
clone size: NA
CDR3 protein: CASSSGGSGANVLTF
CDR3 DNA: TGTGCCAGCAGCTCAGGGGGCTCTGGGGCCAACGTCCTGACTTTC

D gene: TRBD1
J gene: TRBJ1-5
V gene: TRBV19
clone size: once
CDR3 protein: CASSKGGRGNQPQHF
CDR3 DNA: TGTGCCAGTAGTAAAGGGGGCAGGGGCAATCAGCCCCAGCATTTT

D gene: TRBD1
J gene: TRBJ1-5
V gene: TRBV5-6
clone size: once
CDR3 protein: CASSWGTGNNQPQHF
CDR3 DNA: TGTGCCAGCAGCTGGGGGACAGGGAACAATCAGCCCCAGCATTTT

D gene: NA
J gene: TRBJ2-1
V gene: TRBV7-9
clone size: NA
CDR3 protein: CASSPLLAGEGDEQFF
CDR3 DNA: TGTGCCAGCAGCCCTCTTTTGGCGGGAGAGGGGGATGAGCAGTTCTTC

D gene: TRBD1
J gene: TRBJ2-2
V gene: TRBV2
clone size: NA
CDR3 protein: CASNPARTGVTGELFF
CDR3 DNA: TGTGCCAGCAACCCGGCCCGGACAGGGGTCACCGGGGAGTTGTTTTTT

D gene: TRBD2
J gene: TRBJ2-7
V gene: TRBV5-1
clone size: NA
CDR3 protein: CASSLTLAGGSSYEQYF
CDR3 DNA: TGCGCCAGCAGCTTGACACTAGCGGGAGGGAGCTCCTACGAGCAGTACTTC

D gene: NA
J gene: TRBJ1-5
V gene: TRBV28
clone size: NA
CDR3 protein: CASSFYGNQPQHF
CDR3 DNA: TGTGCCAGCAGTTTTTACGGCAATCAGCCCCAGCATTTT

D gene: TRBD2
J gene: TRBJ2-1
V gene: TRBV7-3
clone size: NA
CDR3 protein: CASSPEAGAYNEQFF
CDR3 DNA: TGTGCCAGCAGCCCTGAAGCGGGGGCCTACAATGAGCAGTTCTTC

D gene: NA
J gene: TRBJ1-5
V gene: TRBV19
clone size: NA
CDR3 protein: CASSMGGRNQPQHF
CDR3 DNA: TGTGCCAGTAGTATGGGGGGTAGGAATCAGCCCCAGCATTTT

D gene: TRBD2
J gene: TRBJ2-2
V gene: TRBV5-1
clone size: NA
CDR3 protein: CASSLGPRGGPGELFF
CDR3 DNA: TGCGCCAGCAGCTTGGGACCGCGGGGGGGCCCCGGGGAGCTGTTTTTT

D gene: NA
J gene: TRBJ2-7
V gene: TRBV28
clone size: NA
CDR3 protein: CASGPGGSYEQYF
CDR3 DNA: TGTGCCTCAGGGCCTGGGGGGTCCTACGAGCAGTACTTC

D gene: NA
J gene: TRBJ2-7
V gene: TRBV5-1
clone size: NA
CDR3 protein: CASSLGTNTYEQYF
CDR3 DNA: TGCGCCAGCAGCTTGGGTACAAATACCTACGAGCAGTACTTC

D gene: NA
J gene: TRBJ1-1
V gene: TRBV27
clone size: NA
CDR3 protein: CASSFRQSNTEAFF
CDR3 DNA: TGTGCCAGCAGTTTCAGGCAGTCCAACACTGAAGCTTTCTTT

D gene: NA
J gene: TRBJ2-1
V gene: TRBV10-3
clone size: NA
CDR3 protein: CAISGEGDEQFF
CDR3 DNA: TGTGCCATCAGTGGGGAGGGGGATGAGCAGTTCTTC

D gene: TRBD2
J gene: TRBJ2-3
V gene: TRBV9
clone size: NA
CDR3 protein: CASSVGAGGITDTQYF
CDR3 DNA: TGTGCCAGCAGCGTAGGAGCGGGAGGAATCACAGATACGCAGTATTTT

D gene: TRBD2
J gene: TRBJ2-7
V gene: TRBV20-1
clone size: NA
CDR3 protein: CSAGAGVKQYF
CDR3 DNA: TGCAGTGCTGGGGCGGGAGTAAAGCAGTACTTC

D gene: TRBD1
J gene: TRBJ1-1
V gene: TRBV5-1
clone size: NA
CDR3 protein: CASSSSGGNTEAFF
CDR3 DNA: TGCGCCAGCAGCTCGTCAGGGGGGAACACTGAAGCTTTCTTT

D gene: TRBD1
J gene: TRBJ1-1
V gene: TRBV28
clone size: NA
CDR3 protein: CATFLRGLNTEAFF
CDR3 DNA: TGTGCCACTTTCCTAAGGGGGCTGAACACTGAAGCTTTCTTT

D gene: NA
J gene: TRBJ1-5
V gene: TRBV6-1
clone size: once
CDR3 protein: CASSPTLIGNQPQHF
CDR3 DNA: TGTGCCAGCAGTCCTACCCTCATTGGCAATCAGCCCCAGCATTTT

D gene: TRBD1
J gene: TRBJ1-6
V gene: TRBV2
clone size: NA
CDR3 protein: CASSERGQSSYNSPLHF
CDR3 DNA: TGTGCCAGCAGTGAAAGGGGACAGAGCTCCTATAATTCACCCCTCCACTTT

D gene: NA
J gene: TRBJ2-3
V gene: TRBV7-3
clone size: NA
CDR3 protein: CASSYTGPPDTQYF
CDR3 DNA: TGTGCCAGCAGCTATACAGGGCCCCCAGATACGCAGTATTTT

D gene: TRBD2
J gene: TRBJ2-3
V gene: TRBV7-2
clone size: NA
CDR3 protein: CASSPGRTSGYASTDTQYF
CDR3 DNA: TGTGCCAGCAGCCCTGGGAGGACTAGCGGGTACGCTAGCACAGATACGCAGTATTTT

D gene: NA
J gene: TRBJ1-4
V gene: TRBV6-5
clone size: NA
CDR3 protein: CASSYYSAGEKLFF
CDR3 DNA: TGTGCCAGCAGTTACTACTCGGCAGGTGAAAAACTGTTTTTT

D gene: NA
J gene: TRBJ2-5
V gene: TRBV13
clone size: once
CDR3 protein: CASSLDRETQYF
CDR3 DNA: TGTGCCAGCAGCTTGGATAGAGAGACCCAGTACTTC

D gene: TRBD2
J gene: TRBJ2-7
V gene: TRBV29-1
clone size: few
CDR3 protein: CSVRTSSAYEQYF
CDR3 DNA: TGCAGCGTGAGGACTAGCAGCGCCTACGAGCAGTACTTC

D gene: NA
J gene: TRBJ2-2
V gene: TRBV15
clone size: NA
CDR3 protein: CATSRDLDKSGELFF
CDR3 DNA: TGTGCCACCAGCAGAGATCTCGACAAGAGCGGGGAGCTGTTTTTT

D gene: TRBD2
J gene: TRBJ2-1
V gene: TRBV27
clone size: NA
CDR3 protein: CASSVRRGTSEYNEQFF
CDR3 DNA: TGTGCCAGCAGTGTCCGTCGTGGGACTAGTGAATACAATGAGCAGTTCTTC